The entry that follows covers one T cell receptor (beta chain) sequence. The sample holds many counts of this clone. Its antigen remains undetermined. The read falls 3 residues short of the CDR3 end, and the missing part is taken from the germline J gene. Most CVID patients and most healthy controls were of Caucasian heritage. From each donor, roughly 5 to 8.5 ml of heparinized peripheral whole blood was collected. Genomic DNA from adults with common variable immune deficiency (CVID) and from healthy adult controls was the source for sequencing TCRbeta CDR3 repertoires. There were 22 healthy adult volunteers in the control group (roughly 12 female and 10 or so male), ranging in age from about 23 to 70 years, with a mean age of roughly 35. Diluted blood was density-centrifuged over Hypaque 1077 or Ficoll-Paque to isolate peripheral blood mononuclear cells. Unsorted mononuclear cells served as the source of genomic DNA, which was extracted either by Qiagen column purification or by a centrifugation-based method.

This sample is part of a study of T cell clonality in common variable immunodeficiency (dated by TCRdb to the mid-2010s). Equivalent amounts of genomic DNA from CVID and control samples were used as sequencing input. For every sample, a 60 bp segment covering the rearranged TCRbeta CDR3 region was amplified and then sequenced. The immunoSEQ assay, a bias-corrected multiplex PCR combined with high-throughput sequencing, was used to amplify TCRbeta. In the authors' own workflow: Every unique nucleotide sequence counted as a clone and was annotated with V, D and J genes, copy number and frequency. Sequences were labeled productive if in frame, and non-productive if out of frame or containing stop codons. As previously described, clonality was computed from Shannon's entropy. The predicted amino acid sequences of productive clones were used to derive mean CDR3 Kyte-Doolittle hydropathy. Hierarchical clustering of scaled V gene usage was performed with the R hclust function using Manhattan distance and complete linkage. Clone sharing by CDR3 amino acid sequence was assessed by resampling 12 repertoires per group over 100 rounds. Repertoires were searched for approximately 77 published EBV-specific and a few hundred published CMV-specific TCRbeta sequences. A couple of CVID samples that yielded fewer than 10,000 sequences were excluded from the analysis, so roughly 42 CVID repertoires were retained. TCRdb took over this immuneACCESS table, retaining in-frame rearrangements with V and J assigned. Such tables are incomplete; in checked studies, under half of the missing clones stem from an unresolved V gene, and the remainder is unexplained. Clone size and the V and J calls come from that table; the DNA yielded D and trimming. This sample is represented by 35,000 to 50,000 clones, with no singletons among them. The ten largest clones add up to approximately 2% of the sample.

Relative to germline, V is missing 4 bases and J is missing 4 bases, with 0 bases of the junction outside any gene match. CDR1 and CDR2 are read off the germline V gene as MNHNS and SASEGT. The CDR3 spans 13 residues, from the cysteine through the phenylalanine. Sequencing covers 30 bases of the CDR3, shown here with the frame starting at base 1. The paper's findings and limits, for the study overall: CVID TCRbeta sequences reportedly showed fewer deletions and N-nucleotide insertions and lacked highly modified clones with 13 or more V deletions. Even though DNA input was equal, the average per sample came to 80,000 to 100,000 unique sequences for controls compared with about 30,000 for CVID samples. Patient heterogeneity within the CVID cohort put limits on correlating repertoire features with clinical complications. Fewer TCRbeta clones were shared among CVID subjects than among healthy controls (p < 0.0001). According to the authors, finding the cause of the higher clonality in CVID would require sequencing the repertoires of T cell subpopulations. Compared with healthy controls, CVID subjects showed increased TCRbeta clonality (t-test p = 0.018), a feature most characteristic of about a third of subjects.

The receptor was isolated from a person aged 18 to 69 in good health. The V gene is TRBV6-1 and the J gene is TRBJ1-1; 10 bases in between match TRBD1. The specimen was peripheral blood mononuclear cells. CDR3 DNA (partial): TGTGCCAGCAGTGGGACAGGGGGCACTGAA. It codes for CASSGTGGTE. The CDR3, in full, reads CASSGTGGTEAFF.